The clone carrying this TCR beta chain was observed a handful of times. This specimen comes from a study of T-cell reconstitution after alpha-beta-depleted transplantation in children. Using unique molecular identifiers, the investigators prepared the TCRbeta library. TCRdb analysed the PCR reads with MiXCR anew, one entry per CDR3 protein. The data contain about 1,000,000 distinct CDR3 sequences, about 30% of them seen just once; the ten biggest clones take up about 28%. Germline loops: CDR1 SNHLY, CDR2 FYNNEI. Trimming stripped 3 bases from V and 2 bases from J, with 8 bases between. CDR3 length: 15 residues.

The starting material was PBMCs, mostly from graft donor cells, obtained 360 days after TCRalphabeta/CD19-depleted stem cell transplant. The rearrangement uses TRBV2 and TRBJ2-6, with D maybe TRBD1 (5 bases). This clonotype was sampled from a boy in the first two years of life who had a stem cell transplant for SCID, so the T cells may come from the graft donor. CDR3: CASSELGAGANVLTF. Written as DNA, the CDR3 is TGTGCCAGCAGTGAGCTAGGGGCTGGGGCCAACGTCCTGACTTTC.